This entry lists 18 T cell receptor beta chains sequenced from one sample in a study of cytomegalovirus exposure and HLA in healthy donors. 60 Vbeta and 13 Jbeta primers were used in PCR. Produced via immunoSEQ multiplex PCR; TCRdb's table is partial and in-frame only. This sample has about 130,000 clones, with approximately 79% found just once. Sample: PBMCs. The receptors derive from a man aged 30 to 39 in good health and CMV-seronegative.

The chain couples TRBV11-2 to TRBJ1-2; no clear D gene. V dropped 1 base and J dropped 3 bases, with 12 bases sitting between them. There are 15 residues in the CDR3. CDR1 and CDR2 (germline): SGHAT, FQNNGV. The CDR3 DNA reads as TGTGCCAGCAGCTTAGGAGAGGGTTCTGACTATGGCTACACCTTC. This translates into CASSLGEGSDYGYTF.

This clone has at least ten counts. V gene TRBV11-2 combines with J gene TRBJ1-2; 8 bases map to TRBD1. Per germline, CDR1 SGHAT and CDR2 FQNNGV. CDR3 size: 15 residues. The ends lost 5 bases at V and 6 bases at J; junction bases unmatched: 11. The CDR3 DNA reads as TGTGCCAGCAGCCCGAGGACAGGGCCCACACATGGCTACACCTTC. Protein sequence: CASSPRTGPTHGYTF.

This chain uses TRBV7-2 with TRBJ2-1; 9 bases map to TRBD1. This CDR3 contains 14 residues. Losses at the gene ends were 1 base for V and 9 bases for J; bases not matched to a gene: 4. The germline V gene encodes CDR1 SGHTA and CDR2 FQGNSA. CDR3 amino acids: CASSLEGTGIEQFF. CDR3 DNA sequence: TGTGCCAGCAGCTTAGAAGGGACAGGGATTGAGCAGTTCTTC.

The chain employs TRBV2 and TRBJ2-7; D may be TRBD1 (7 bases). V gave up 0 bases and J gave up 3 bases, with 12 bases separating them. Germline loops: CDR1 SNHLY, CDR2 FYNNEI. There are 15 residues in the CDR3. CDR3 in amino acids: CASSEAQGRFYEQYF. The CDR3, as DNA: TGTGCCAGCAGTGAAGCACAGGGGAGGTTCTACGAGCAGTACTTC.

This clone was detected only a few times. CDR3 region: CASSLAGGLTDTQYF. The CDR3 DNA is TGTGCCAGCAGCTTGGCCGGGGGGCTCACAGATACGCAGTATTTT. V gene TRBV5-6 combines with J gene TRBJ2-3; D is possibly TRBD2 (7 bases). With 0 bases removed from V and 2 bases from J, the gap between germline ends came to 10 bases. This CDR3 region has 15 residues. Germline V gene sequence: CDR1 SGHDT, CDR2 YYEEEE.

This chain's CDR3 is CASSEWTSAEQFF. CDR3 DNA: TGCGCCAGCAGTGAGTGGACTAGCGCTGAGCAGTTCTTC. The rearrangement joins TRBV10-2 to TRBJ2-1; 9 bases are a match to TRBD2. The CDR3 is made up of 13 amino acids. V shed 1 base and J 9 bases; nucleotides not matched to a gene: 1. Germline assignment: CDR1 WSHSY and CDR2 SAAADI.

V is TRBV27 and J is TRBJ1-5; 9 nucleotides align to TRBD1. The V gene end was trimmed by 7 bases and the J gene end by 2 bases; junction bases not matched to a gene: 12. Germline V gene data show CDR1 as MNHEY and CDR2 as SMNVEV (reference sequence). The CDR3 consists of 17 residues. In DNA form, the CDR3 reads TGTGCCAGCACCGGAATTACAGGGGGCGAGGGCAATCAGCCCCAGCATTTT. Its translation: CASTGITGGEGNQPQHF.

The chain joins TRBV7-9 to TRBJ2-7; maybe TRBD2 (5 bases). Trimming left V 3 bases short and J 2 bases short, with 5 bases between. Germline lookup yields CDR1 SEHNR and CDR2 FQNEAQ (reference sequence). The CDR3 is 12 amino acids. CDR3 loop: CASSLEAYEQYF. For the CDR3, the DNA is TGTGCCAGCAGCTTGGAGGCCTACGAGCAGTACTTC.

This chain joins TRBV28 and TRBJ1-1; 8 bases line up with TRBD1. CDR3 length: 14 residues. J gave up 1 base and V 5 bases, and 3 bases lay outside the gene matches. Per the germline V gene, CDR1 is MDHEN and CDR2 is SYDVKM. As DNA, the CDR3 is TGTGCCAGCAGTCTTACAGGGGGGAACACTGAAGCTTTCTTT. It translates to CASSLTGGNTEAFF.

This chain links TRBV4-3 with TRBJ2-1, with D maybe TRBD2 (5 bases). CDR1 LGHNA and CDR2 YSLEER come from the germline V gene. The CDR3 runs 14 residues. The V end lost 4 bases, the J end lost 9 bases, and 16 bases lay between the germline ends. The CDR3 DNA is TGCGCCAGCAGCCCTATTCGCGGGCGTAGTGAGCAGTTCTTC. It encodes CASSPIRGRSEQFF.

The V and J genes are TRBV18 and TRBJ1-1, with TRBD1 as a possible D gene (5 bases). V was cut by 4 bases and J by 4 bases, with 16 bases left in between. The CDR3 is 15 residues long. CDR1 is KGHSH, CDR2 LQKENI, per germline. CDR3 nucleotides: TGTGCCAGCTCACGCCTGAGACAGCGGGGCACTGAAGCTTTCTTT. It specifies CASSRLRQRGTEAFF.

This chain links TRBV6-4 with TRBJ1-2; a weak D match, TRBD1 (5 bases). Per the germline V gene, CDR1 is MRHNA and CDR2 is SNTAGT. This CDR3 is 14 amino acids long. V was pared by 1 base and J by 4 bases, with 10 bases between. The CDR3 here is CASSDFPGGYGYTF. CDR3 DNA: TGTGCCAGCAGTGACTTTCCCGGGGGCTATGGCTACACCTTC.

This clone was recorded only once. This sequence joins TRBV9 and TRBJ2-3, with 7 nucleotides matching TRBD2. J gave up 2 bases and V 0 bases, and 6 bases lay outside the gene matches. The CDR3 has 16 residues. Looked up from germline, CDR1 is SGDLS and CDR2 is YYNGEE. CDR3 sequence reads: CASSVESAGDTDTQYF. CDR3 nucleotide sequence: TGTGCCAGCAGCGTAGAATCCGCGGGGGACACAGATACGCAGTATTTT.

The chain is built from TRBV6-6 and TRBJ1-4, with TRBD1 as a possible D gene (6 bases). Deletions cut 5 bases from V and 3 bases from J, with 10 bases between. In germline, CDR1 is MNHNY, CDR2 SVGAGI (reference sequence). The CDR3 consists of 14 residues. The CDR3 sequence: CASSTTGSNEKLFF. The CDR3 coding sequence is TGTGCCAGCAGTACTACAGGGTCTAATGAAAAACTGTTTTTT.

The chain employs TRBV5-6 and TRBJ2-7; 10 nucleotides match TRBD2. The V gene's germline CDR1 is SGHDT and CDR2 YYEEEE. This CDR3 is 11 amino acids long. V was pared by 4 bases and J by 11 bases, with 3 bases of the junction left unmatched. CDR3 loop: CASSRTSGEYF. CDR3 DNA: TGTGCCAGCAGCCGAACTAGCGGGGAGTACTTC.

The count of this clone is one. V is TRBV4-2 and J is TRBJ1-5, with D possibly TRBD1 on 5 matching bases. Deletions cut 4 bases from V and 0 bases from J, with 10 bases between. CDR1 is LGHNA and CDR2 is YNFKEQ in the germline V gene. This CDR3 comprises 15 residues. The chain's CDR3 is CASSLGGYSNQPQHF. As DNA, the CDR3 is TGTGCCAGCAGCCTCGGGGGATATAGCAATCAGCCCCAGCATTTT.

The CDR3 here is CASSPGQGAAEAFF. In nucleotides, the CDR3 is TGTGCCAGCAGCCCGGGACAGGGGGCCGCTGAAGCTTTCTTT. The V and J genes are TRBV7-9 and TRBJ1-1; TRBD1 agrees at 12 bases. The CDR3 has 14 amino acids. The junction had 4 bases not matched to a gene; V was cut back by 5 bases and J by 6 bases. Germline V lookup: CDR1 SEHNR, CDR2 FQNEAQ (reference sequence).

This clone came up a few times. The V gene is TRBV6-4, the J gene TRBJ1-2; 8 nucleotides match TRBD1. J gave up 7 bases and V 4 bases, and 5 bases lay outside the gene matches. Germline-derived CDR1 and CDR2 are MRHNA and SNTAGT. There are 13 residues in the CDR3. CDR3 bases: TGTGCCAGCAGTGCCCCAGGGGGCGGTGGCTACACCTTC. Its protein product is CASSAPGGGGYTF.